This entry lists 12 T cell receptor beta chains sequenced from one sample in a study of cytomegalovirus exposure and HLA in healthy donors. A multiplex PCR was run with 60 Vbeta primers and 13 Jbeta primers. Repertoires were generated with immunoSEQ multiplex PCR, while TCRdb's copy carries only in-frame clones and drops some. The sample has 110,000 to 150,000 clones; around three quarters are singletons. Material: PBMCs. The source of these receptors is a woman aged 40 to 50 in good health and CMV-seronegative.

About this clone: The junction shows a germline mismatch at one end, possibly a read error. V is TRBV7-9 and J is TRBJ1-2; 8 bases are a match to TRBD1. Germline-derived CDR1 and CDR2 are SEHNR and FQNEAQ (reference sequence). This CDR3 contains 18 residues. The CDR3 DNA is TGTTCCAGCAGTCGTATTAGGACAGGGACCGCTCTTAACTATGGCTACACCTTC. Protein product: CSSSRIRTGTALNYGYTF.

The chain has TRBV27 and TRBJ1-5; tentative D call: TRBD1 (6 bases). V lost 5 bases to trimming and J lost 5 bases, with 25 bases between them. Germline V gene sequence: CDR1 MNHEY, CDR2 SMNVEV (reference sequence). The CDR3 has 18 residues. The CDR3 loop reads CASSMITIAHRVDQPQHF. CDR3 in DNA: TGTGCCAGCAGTATGATCACAATCGCCCACAGGGTCGATCAGCCCCAGCATTTT.

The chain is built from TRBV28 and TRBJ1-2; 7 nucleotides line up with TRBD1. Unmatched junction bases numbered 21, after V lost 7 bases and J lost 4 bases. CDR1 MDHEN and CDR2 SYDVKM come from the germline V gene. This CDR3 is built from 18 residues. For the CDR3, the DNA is TGTGCCAGCACTCACCGGGACAGACTCCCACCGTTAAGCTATGGCTACACCTTC. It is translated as CASTHRDRLPPLSYGYTF.

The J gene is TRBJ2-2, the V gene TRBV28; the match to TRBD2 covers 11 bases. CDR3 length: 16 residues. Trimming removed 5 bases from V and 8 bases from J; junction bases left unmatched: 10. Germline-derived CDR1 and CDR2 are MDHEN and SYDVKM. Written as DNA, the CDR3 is TGTGCCAGCAGTATCCTTAGCGGGGGGGCCAATGGGGAGCTGTTTTTT. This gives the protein CASSILSGGANGELFF.

The CDR3 reads CASSLGDRDFGNTIYF. CDR3 nucleotides: TGTGCCAGCAGCTTGGGTGACAGGGACTTTGGAAACACCATATATTTT. V gene TRBV11-2 combines with J gene TRBJ1-3, with 7 bases identical to TRBD1. Germline lookup yields CDR1 SGHAT and CDR2 FQNNGV. V trimming: 3 bases; J trimming: 3 bases; junction bases outside the gene matches: 8. This CDR3 has 16 residues.

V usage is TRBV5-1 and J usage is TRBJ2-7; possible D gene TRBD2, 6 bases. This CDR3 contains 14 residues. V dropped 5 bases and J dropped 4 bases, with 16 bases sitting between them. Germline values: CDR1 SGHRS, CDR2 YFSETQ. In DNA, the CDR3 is TGCGCCAGCAGATCCCCGGGACTGGGATACGAGCAGTACTTC. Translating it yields CASRSPGLGYEQYF.

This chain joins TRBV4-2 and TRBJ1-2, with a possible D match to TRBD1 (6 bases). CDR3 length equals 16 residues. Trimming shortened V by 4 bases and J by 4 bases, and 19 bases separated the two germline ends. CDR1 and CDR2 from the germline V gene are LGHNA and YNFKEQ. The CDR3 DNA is TGTGCCAGCAGCCCAGGCGTTCAGGGGTTCCTCTATGGCTACACCTTC. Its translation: CASSPGVQGFLYGYTF.

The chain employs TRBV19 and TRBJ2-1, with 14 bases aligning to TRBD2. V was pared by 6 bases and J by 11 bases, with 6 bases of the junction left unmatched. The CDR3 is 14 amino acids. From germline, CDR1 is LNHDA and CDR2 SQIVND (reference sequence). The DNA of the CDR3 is TGTGCCAGTAGGTACGGGACTAGCGGGAGTCAGCAGTTCTTC. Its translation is CASRYGTSGSQQFF. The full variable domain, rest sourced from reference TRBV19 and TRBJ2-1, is DGGITQSPKYLFRKEGQNVTLSCEQNLNHDAMYWYRQDPGQGLRLIYYSQIVNDFQKGDIAEGYSVSREKKESFPLTVTSAQKNPTAFYLCASRYGTSGSQQFFGPGTRLTVL.

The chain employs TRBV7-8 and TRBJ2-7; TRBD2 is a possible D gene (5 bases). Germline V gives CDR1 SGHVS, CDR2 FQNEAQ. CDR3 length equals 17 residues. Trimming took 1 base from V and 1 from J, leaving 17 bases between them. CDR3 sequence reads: CASSLGTMRVVSYEQYF. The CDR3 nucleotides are TGTGCCAGCAGCTTAGGCACGATGCGGGTTGTTTCCTACGAGCAGTACTTC.

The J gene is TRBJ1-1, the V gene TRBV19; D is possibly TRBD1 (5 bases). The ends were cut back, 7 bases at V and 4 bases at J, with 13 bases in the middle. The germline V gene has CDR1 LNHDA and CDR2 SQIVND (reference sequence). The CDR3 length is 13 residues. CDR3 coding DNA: TGTGCCAGTACAGGGCCAGCTAGCACTGAAGCTTTCTTT. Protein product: CASTGPASTEAFF. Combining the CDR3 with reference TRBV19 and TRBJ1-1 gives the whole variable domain DGGITQSPKYLFRKEGQNVTLSCEQNLNHDAMYWYRQDPGQGLRLIYYSQIVNDFQKGDIAEGYSVSREKKESFPLTVTSAQKNPTAFYLCASTGPASTEAFFGQGTRLTVV.

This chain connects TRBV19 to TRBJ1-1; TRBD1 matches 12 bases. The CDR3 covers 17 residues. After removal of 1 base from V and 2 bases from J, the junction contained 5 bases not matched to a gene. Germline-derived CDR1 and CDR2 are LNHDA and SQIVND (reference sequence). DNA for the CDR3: TGTGCCAGTAGTATAGTCGGGACAGGGGGCGTTAACACTGAAGCTTTCTTT. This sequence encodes CASSIVGTGGVNTEAFF.

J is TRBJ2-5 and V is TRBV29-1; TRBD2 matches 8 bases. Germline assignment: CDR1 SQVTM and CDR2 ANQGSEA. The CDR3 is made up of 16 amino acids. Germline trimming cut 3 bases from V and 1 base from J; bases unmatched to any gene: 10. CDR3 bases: TGCAGCGTTGACTCGTTGCGGGAGGTGTCCCAAGAGACCCAGTACTTC. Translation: CSVDSLREVSQETQYF.